A selection of T cell receptor beta chains follows, all from one sample in a study of breast tumors, draining lymph nodes, adjacent tissues. One entry per CDR3 protein results from TCRdb running MiXCR on the multiplex PCR reads. The repertoire consists of a few hundred thousand distinct CDR3 sequences, with 30% to 35% occurring once and the leading ten covering under 4.5%. The material sequenced was axillary lymph node tissue. Every receptor here comes from a female donor with breast cancer. Some clones in this sample may be carry-over from other donors' samples. Both conserved end residues are part of each CDR3. A D gene is named only where the DNA matches it firmly. A row's size may be missing; if present it is once, few, many or a size class.

clone_size: -
d_call: -
v_call: TRBV3-1
j_call: TRBJ2-7
cdr3_nt: TGTGCCAGCAGCCAATTGGGCGAATCTATCTACGAGCAGTACTTC
cdr3_aa: CASSQLGESIYEQYF

clone_size: many
d_call: -
v_call: TRBV11-1
j_call: TRBJ2-3
cdr3_nt: TGTGCCAGCAGCTTAACAGGGATGCCAGATACGCAGTATTTT
cdr3_aa: CASSLTGMPDTQYF

clone_size: -
d_call: TRBD1
v_call: TRBV9
j_call: TRBJ1-2
cdr3_nt: TGTGCTAGAGAACAGGGGCGCTATGGCTACACCTTC
cdr3_aa: CAREQGRYGYTF

clone_size: many
d_call: -
v_call: TRBV10-3
j_call: TRBJ2-2
cdr3_nt: TGTGCCATCAGTGAGGGGACCGGGGAGCTGTTTTTT
cdr3_aa: CAISEGTGELFF

clone_size: -
d_call: -
v_call: TRBV7-8
j_call: TRBJ2-6
cdr3_nt: TGTGCCAGCAGCCCTCCACAGGAGGGGTTTTATGGGGCCCACGTCCTGACTTTC
cdr3_aa: CASSPPQEGFYGAHVLTF

clone_size: -
d_call: -
v_call: TRBV9
j_call: TRBJ2-1
cdr3_nt: TGTGCCAGCAGCGCTAAGGGGGGTGAGCAGTTCTTC
cdr3_aa: CASSAKGGEQFF

clone_size: many
d_call: TRBD2
v_call: TRBV5-1
j_call: TRBJ2-3
cdr3_nt: TGCGCCAGCAGCCTACTCGGGGGGAGCACAGATACGCAGTATTTT
cdr3_aa: CASSLLGGSTDTQYF

clone_size: many
d_call: -
v_call: TRBV14
j_call: TRBJ2-2
cdr3_nt: TGTGCCAGCAGCCTTGGGCAAAATTGGAACACCGGGGAGCTGTTTTTT
cdr3_aa: CASSLGQNWNTGELFF

clone_size: many
d_call: -
v_call: TRBV9
j_call: TRBJ2-5
cdr3_nt: TGTGCCAGCAGCGTTACAAACCTCAGGGGAGAGACCCAGTACTTC
cdr3_aa: CASSVTNLRGETQYF

clone_size: few
d_call: TRBD1
v_call: TRBV7-8
j_call: TRBJ1-1
cdr3_nt: TGTGCCAGCAGCCACAGGGGTAGGACTGAAGCTTTCTTT
cdr3_aa: CASSHRGRTEAFF

clone_size: -
d_call: -
v_call: TRBV7-3
j_call: TRBJ1-1
cdr3_nt: TGTGCCAGCAGCCCTTTGCGTCGCGCTTTCTTT
cdr3_aa: CASSPLRRAFF

clone_size: -
d_call: -
v_call: TRBV6-1
j_call: TRBJ2-1
cdr3_nt: TGTGCCAGCAGTGAAATTCCGGGTCGTGAGCAGTTCTTC
cdr3_aa: CASSEIPGREQFF

clone_size: many
d_call: -
v_call: TRBV14
j_call: TRBJ2-2
cdr3_nt: TGTGCCAGCAGGACGACAGGGAGGTCCGGGGAGCTGTTTTTT
cdr3_aa: CASRTTGRSGELFF

clone_size: once
d_call: -
v_call: TRBV9
j_call: TRBJ2-2
cdr3_nt: TGTGCCAGCAGCCGGAGGGGAGCTCCGAACACCGGGGAGCTGTTTTTT
cdr3_aa: CASSRRGAPNTGELFF

clone_size: -
d_call: -
v_call: TRBV24-1
j_call: TRBJ2-7
cdr3_nt: TGTGCCACCAGTGCTAGAGGAATAGCGGATTCCTACGAGCAGTACTTC
cdr3_aa: CATSARGIADSYEQYF

clone_size: -
d_call: -
v_call: TRBV7-8
j_call: TRBJ1-4
cdr3_nt: TGTGCCAGCAGCTTAGTGGCCTCAAGTAATGAGAAACTGCTTTTT
cdr3_aa: CASSLVASSNEKLLF

clone_size: -
d_call: -
v_call: TRBV11-3
j_call: TRBJ1-2
cdr3_nt: TGTGCCAGCAGCTTATTTGACATTAGATGGGGTTTAAATGGCTACACCTTC
cdr3_aa: CASSLFDIRWGLNGYTF

clone_size: -
d_call: -
v_call: TRBV7-6
j_call: TRBJ1-1
cdr3_nt: TGTGCCAGCAGCTTAGTGCAAGGAACTGAAGCTTTCTTT
cdr3_aa: CASSLVQGTEAFF

clone_size: -
d_call: TRBD1
v_call: TRBV12-3/TRBV12-4
j_call: TRBJ1-6
cdr3_nt: TGTGCCAGCAGTTTCACCGGGACAGGGGCGCATAGGTCACCCCTCCACTTT
cdr3_aa: CASSFTGTGAHRSPLHF

clone_size: once
d_call: TRBD2
v_call: TRBV2
j_call: TRBJ2-7
cdr3_nt: TGTGCCAGCAGTGAAGCGCGGACTAGCGGGAGGGTCGAGCAGTACTTC
cdr3_aa: CASSEARTSGRVEQYF

clone_size: -
d_call: -
v_call: TRBV27
j_call: TRBJ1-2
cdr3_nt: TGTGCCGGCAGTTTACGGGGCCTCCCAGGGTACTATGGCTACACCTTC
cdr3_aa: CAGSLRGLPGYYGYTF

clone_size: -
d_call: TRBD2
v_call: TRBV4-1
j_call: TRBJ2-3
cdr3_nt: TGCGCCAGCAGCCTCGGACTAGGAGAGCAGTATTTT
cdr3_aa: CASSLGLGEQYF

clone_size: many
d_call: -
v_call: TRBV5-1
j_call: TRBJ2-2
cdr3_nt: TGCGCCAGCGCCCAGGCGGGTGCCGGGGAGCTGTTTTTT
cdr3_aa: CASAQAGAGELFF

clone_size: many
d_call: -
v_call: TRBV6-5
j_call: TRBJ2-1
cdr3_nt: TGTGCCAGCAGTTACCGGAACGGTGAGCAGTTCTTC
cdr3_aa: CASSYRNGEQFF

clone_size: many
d_call: -
v_call: TRBV24-1
j_call: TRBJ1-2
cdr3_nt: TGTGCCACCAGTGACACAGGGTCCTATGGCTACACCTTC
cdr3_aa: CATSDTGSYGYTF

clone_size: many
d_call: TRBD1
v_call: TRBV5-4
j_call: TRBJ1-2
cdr3_nt: TGTGCCAGCAGCTTGGGGCAGGGGGTAGAGGGCTACACCTTC
cdr3_aa: CASSLGQGVEGYTF

clone_size: many
d_call: TRBD1
v_call: TRBV19
j_call: TRBJ1-6
cdr3_nt: TGTGCCAGTAGTATCGGGACAGGGGCCCTCCACTTT
cdr3_aa: CASSIGTGALHF

clone_size: -
d_call: -
v_call: TRBV7-3
j_call: TRBJ1-2
cdr3_nt: -
cdr3_aa: CASSIYLCSVSEGGVWGGYTF

clone_size: -
d_call: TRBD2
v_call: TRBV7-7
j_call: TRBJ2-7
cdr3_nt: TGTGCTAGCAGTTTCACAGGCCCTAGCGGATGGGCCTACGAGCAGTACTTC
cdr3_aa: CASSFTGPSGWAYEQYF

clone_size: many
d_call: TRBD2
v_call: TRBV20-1
j_call: TRBJ2-1
cdr3_nt: TGCAGTGCTAGAGATCGGGGAGCGGGAGGATCATACAATGAGCAGTTCTTC
cdr3_aa: CSARDRGAGGSYNEQFF

clone_size: many
d_call: TRBD1
v_call: TRBV4-1
j_call: TRBJ1-5
cdr3_nt: TGCGCCAGCAGCCGGGTCCTGGACAGGGGAGTACAGCCCCAGCATTTT
cdr3_aa: CASSRVLDRGVQPQHF